The 7 T cell receptor beta chains below come from one sample, sequenced in a study of radiation and T cells in renal cell carcinoma. Time point specified: blood 4 weeks post-SBRT, at nephrectomy. Treatment of the sample: 15 Gy SBRT to primary tumor, nephrectomy 4 weeks later. Measured with immunoSEQ multiplex PCR; TCRdb has only the in-frame clones, and not every one. The sample shows roughly 170,000 clones, about 85% of them seen only once. The sequencing used blood, collected from a patient whose treatment included radiotherapy and nephrectomy. The origin of the receptors is a woman aged 45-65 years with renal cell carcinoma.

The rearrangement links TRBV27 to TRBJ1-2; a possible D gene is TRBD1 (6 bases). The CDR3 runs to 14 residues. Germline CDR1 is MNHEY and CDR2 is SMNVEV (reference sequence). V was clipped by 3 bases and J by 4 bases, with 12 bases between them. This CDR3 is CASSLYREGYGYTF. In nucleotides, the CDR3 is TGTGCCAGCAGTTTGTACAGGGAGGGCTATGGCTACACCTTC.

The J gene is TRBJ1-2, the V gene TRBV6-5; a weak D match, TRBD1 (6 bases). In germline, CDR1 is MNHEY, CDR2 SVGAGI. The CDR3 covers 16 residues. V lost 4 bases and J 6 bases, leaving 21 bases between the germline ends. The CDR3 DNA reads TGTGCCAGCAGTTCAGGGGAGGCAACGCTAGGGCATGGCTACACCTTC. This gives the protein CASSSGEATLGHGYTF.

Details on this clone: An end of the junction does not agree with germline; a read error may underlie this. J is TRBJ2-2 and V is TRBV7-7; 8 bases align to TRBD1. Germline lookup yields CDR1 SSHAT and CDR2 FNYEAQ (reference sequence). CDR3 length equals 16 residues. The CDR3 region is CASSTSQGADTGELFF. In DNA form, the CDR3 reads TGTGCTAGCAGCACCTCCCAGGGGGCTGACACCGGGGAGCTGTTTTTT.

This clone was counted a single time. A much bigger clone sits one base away, suggesting this may be a read error. The V call is TRBV27, the J call TRBJ1-1; 7 bases line up with TRBD1. The CDR3 spans 14 residues. CDR1 and CDR2 (germline): MNHEY, SMNVEV (reference sequence). The trim removed 5 bases at V and 0 bases at J, leaving 3 bases unmatched. The DNA of the CDR3 is TGTGCCAGCAGTGGGGGACAGATGAACACTGAAGCTTTCTTT. Protein: CASSGGQMNTEAFF.

The rearrangement links TRBV2 to TRBJ1-6; D gene ambiguous. V was pared by 5 bases and J by 10 bases, with 12 bases between. This CDR3 comprises 13 residues. CDR1 and CDR2 (germline): SNHLY, FYNNEI. The CDR3 spells CASSSYEESPLHF. As DNA, the CDR3 is TGTGCCAGCAGTTCCTATGAGGAATCACCCCTCCACTTT.

CDR3 DNA sequence: TGCGCCAGCTCCCCCGGGGAGCTGTTTTTT. Protein: CASSPGELFF. The gene calls are TRBV5-1 and TRBJ2-2; D remains ambiguous. The CDR3 loop spans 10 amino acids. V dropped 7 bases and J dropped 6 bases, with 4 bases sitting between them. Germline-derived CDR1 and CDR2 are SGHRS and YFSETQ.

There are a few counts of this clone. The chain combines TRBV7-2 with TRBJ2-5; the D is unclear. Germline V gives CDR1 SGHTA, CDR2 FQGNSA. V dropped 5 bases and J dropped 4 bases, with 11 bases sitting between them. The CDR3 consists of 13 residues. CDR3 DNA: TGTGCCAGCAGCCGTGACAACGGAGAGACCCAGTACTTC. Translation gives CASSRDNGETQYF. Combining the CDR3 with reference TRBV7-2 and TRBJ2-5 gives the whole variable domain GAGVSQSPSNKVTEKGKDVELRCDPISGHTALYWYRQSLGQGLEFLIYFQGNSAPDKSGLPSDRFSAERTGGSVSTLTIQRTQQEDSAVYLCASSRDNGETQYFGPGTRLLVL.